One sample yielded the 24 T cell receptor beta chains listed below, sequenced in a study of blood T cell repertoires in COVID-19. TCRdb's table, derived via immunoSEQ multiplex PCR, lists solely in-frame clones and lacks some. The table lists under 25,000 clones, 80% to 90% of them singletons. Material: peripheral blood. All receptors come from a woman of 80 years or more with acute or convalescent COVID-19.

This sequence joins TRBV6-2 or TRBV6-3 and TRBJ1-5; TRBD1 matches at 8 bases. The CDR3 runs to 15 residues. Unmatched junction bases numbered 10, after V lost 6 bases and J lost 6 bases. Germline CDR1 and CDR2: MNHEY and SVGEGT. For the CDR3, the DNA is TGTGCCAGCAGCTCTGGACAGGGCTGGGGTCAGCCCCAGCATTTT. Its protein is CASSSGQGWGQPQHF.

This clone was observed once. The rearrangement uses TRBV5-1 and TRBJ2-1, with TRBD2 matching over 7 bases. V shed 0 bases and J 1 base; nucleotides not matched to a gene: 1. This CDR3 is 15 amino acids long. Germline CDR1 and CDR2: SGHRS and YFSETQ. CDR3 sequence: CASSLGAGSYNEQFF. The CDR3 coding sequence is TGCGCCAGCAGCTTGGGAGCGGGGTCCTACAATGAGCAGTTCTTC.

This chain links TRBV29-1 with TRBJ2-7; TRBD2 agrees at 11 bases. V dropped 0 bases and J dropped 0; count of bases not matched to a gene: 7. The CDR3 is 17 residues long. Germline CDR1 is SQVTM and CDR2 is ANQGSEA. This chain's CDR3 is CSVEDVVGLAGSYEQYF. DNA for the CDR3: TGCAGCGTTGAAGATGTCGTCGGACTAGCGGGCTCCTACGAGCAGTACTTC.

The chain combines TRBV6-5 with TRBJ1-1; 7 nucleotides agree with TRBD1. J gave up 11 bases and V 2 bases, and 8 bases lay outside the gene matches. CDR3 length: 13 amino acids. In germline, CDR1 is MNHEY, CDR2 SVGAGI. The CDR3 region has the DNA TGTGCCAGCAGTTACGGCCAGGGGGGTAACGCTTTCTTT. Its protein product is CASSYGQGGNAFF.

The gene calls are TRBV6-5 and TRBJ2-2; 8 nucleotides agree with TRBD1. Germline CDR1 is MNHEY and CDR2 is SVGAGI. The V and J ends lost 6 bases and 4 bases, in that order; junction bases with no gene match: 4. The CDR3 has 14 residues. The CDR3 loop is CASRTGGLTGELFF. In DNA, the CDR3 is TGTGCCAGCAGAACAGGGGGACTCACCGGGGAGCTGTTTTTT.

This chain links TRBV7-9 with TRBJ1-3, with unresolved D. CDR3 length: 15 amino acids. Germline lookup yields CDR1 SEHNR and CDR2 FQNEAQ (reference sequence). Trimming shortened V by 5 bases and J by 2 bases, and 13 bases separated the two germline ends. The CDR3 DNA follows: TGTGCCAGCAGCAAGACACCCCTCCCTGGAAACACCATATATTTT. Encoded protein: CASSKTPLPGNTIYF. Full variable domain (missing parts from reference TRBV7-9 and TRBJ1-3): DTGVSQNPRHKITKRGQNVTFRCDPISEHNRLYWYRQTLGQGPEFLTYFQNEAQLEKSRLLSDRFSAERPKGSFSTLEIQRTEQGDSAMYLCASSKTPLPGNTIYFGEGSWLTVV.

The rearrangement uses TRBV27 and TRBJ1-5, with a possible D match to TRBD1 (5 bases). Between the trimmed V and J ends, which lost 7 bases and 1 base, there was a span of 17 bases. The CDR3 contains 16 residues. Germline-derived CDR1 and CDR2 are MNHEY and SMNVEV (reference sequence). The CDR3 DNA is TGTGCCAGCACCCTTACGTTCGGGGGGAGCAATCAGCCCCAGCATTTT. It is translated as CASTLTFGGSNQPQHF.

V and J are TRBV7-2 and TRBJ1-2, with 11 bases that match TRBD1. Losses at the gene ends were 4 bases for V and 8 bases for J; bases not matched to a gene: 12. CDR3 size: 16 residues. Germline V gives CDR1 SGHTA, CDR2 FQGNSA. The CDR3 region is CASSSRTGGGLRGYTF. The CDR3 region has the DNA TGTGCCAGCAGCTCTCGGACAGGGGGCGGTTTACGGGGCTACACCTTC. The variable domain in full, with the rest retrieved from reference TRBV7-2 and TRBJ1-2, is GAGVSQSPSNKVTEKGKDVELRCDPISGHTALYWYRQSLGQGLEFLIYFQGNSAPDKSGLPSDRFSAERTGGSVSTLTIQRTQQEDSAVYLCASSSRTGGGLRGYTFGSGTRLTVV.

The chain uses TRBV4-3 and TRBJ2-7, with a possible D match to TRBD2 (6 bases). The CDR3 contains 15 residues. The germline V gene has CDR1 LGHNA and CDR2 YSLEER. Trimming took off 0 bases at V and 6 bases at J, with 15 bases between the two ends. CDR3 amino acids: CASSQDRDSPGEQYF. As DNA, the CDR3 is TGCGCCAGCAGCCAAGACAGGGACTCCCCCGGCGAGCAGTACTTC.

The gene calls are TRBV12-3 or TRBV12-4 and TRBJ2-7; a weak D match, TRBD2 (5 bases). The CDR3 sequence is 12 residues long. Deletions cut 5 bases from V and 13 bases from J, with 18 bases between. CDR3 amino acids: CASSVVLGREYF. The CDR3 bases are TGTGCCAGCAGTGTGGTGCTCGGACGGGAATACTTC.

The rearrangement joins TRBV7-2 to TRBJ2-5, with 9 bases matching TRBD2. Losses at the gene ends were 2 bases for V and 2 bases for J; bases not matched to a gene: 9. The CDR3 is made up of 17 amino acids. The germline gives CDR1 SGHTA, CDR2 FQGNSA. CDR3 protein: CASSLKTLAGTQETQYF. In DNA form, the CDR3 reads TGTGCCAGCAGCTTAAAGACACTAGCGGGTACACAAGAGACCCAGTACTTC.

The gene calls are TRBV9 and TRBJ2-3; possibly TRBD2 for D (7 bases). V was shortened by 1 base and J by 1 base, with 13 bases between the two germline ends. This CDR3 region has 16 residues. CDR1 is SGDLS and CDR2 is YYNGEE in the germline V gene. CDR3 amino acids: CASSVQGGGRTDTQYF. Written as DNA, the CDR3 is TGTGCCAGCAGCGTACAGGGCGGGGGCCGCACAGATACGCAGTATTTT.

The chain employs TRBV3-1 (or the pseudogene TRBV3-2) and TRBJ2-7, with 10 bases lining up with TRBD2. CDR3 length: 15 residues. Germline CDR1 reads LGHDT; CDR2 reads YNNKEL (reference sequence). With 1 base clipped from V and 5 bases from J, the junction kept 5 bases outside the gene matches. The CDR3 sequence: CASSQASGRAHEQYF. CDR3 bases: TGTGCCAGCAGCCAAGCCAGCGGGAGGGCCCACGAGCAGTACTTC.

CDR3 sequence: CASSHPTGKEYGYTF. The CDR3 DNA sequence: TGTGCCAGCAGCCACCCGACAGGCAAGGAATACGGCTACACCTTC. J is TRBJ1-2 and V is TRBV6-2 or TRBV6-3; weak D call: TRBD1 (6 bases). The V end was cut by 6 bases, the J end by 8 bases, with 22 bases between. This CDR3 spans 15 amino acids. From germline, CDR1 is MNHEY and CDR2 SVGEGT.

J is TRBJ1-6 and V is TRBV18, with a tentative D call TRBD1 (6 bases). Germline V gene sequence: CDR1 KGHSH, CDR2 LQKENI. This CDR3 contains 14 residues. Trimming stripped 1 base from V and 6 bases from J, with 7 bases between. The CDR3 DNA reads TGTGCCAGCTCACCACAGGACAGTAATTCACCCCTCCACTTT. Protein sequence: CASSPQDSNSPLHF.

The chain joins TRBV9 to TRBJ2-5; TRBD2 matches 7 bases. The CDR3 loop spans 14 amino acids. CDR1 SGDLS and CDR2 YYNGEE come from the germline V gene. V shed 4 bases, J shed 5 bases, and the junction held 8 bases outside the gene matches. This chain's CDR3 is CASSLGRAGETQYF. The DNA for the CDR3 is TGTGCCAGCAGCCTGGGGAGGGCGGGGGAGACCCAGTACTTC.

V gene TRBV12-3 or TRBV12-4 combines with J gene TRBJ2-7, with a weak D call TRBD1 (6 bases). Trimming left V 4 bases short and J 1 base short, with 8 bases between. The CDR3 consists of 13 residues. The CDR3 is CASSYRGSYEQYF. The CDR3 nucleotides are TGTGCCAGCAGTTATAGGGGGTCCTACGAGCAGTACTTC.

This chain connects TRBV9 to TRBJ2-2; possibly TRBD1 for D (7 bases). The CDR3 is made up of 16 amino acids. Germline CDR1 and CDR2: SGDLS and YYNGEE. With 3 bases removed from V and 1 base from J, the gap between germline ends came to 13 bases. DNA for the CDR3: TGTGCCAGCAGCGCCAGGGGGGCGGAGAACACCGGGGAGCTGTTTTTT. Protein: CASSARGAENTGELFF.

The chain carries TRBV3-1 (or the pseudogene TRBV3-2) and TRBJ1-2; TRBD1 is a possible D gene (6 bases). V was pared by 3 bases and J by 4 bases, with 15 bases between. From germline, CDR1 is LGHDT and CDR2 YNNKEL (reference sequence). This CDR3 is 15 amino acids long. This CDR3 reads CASSQVSGAGYGYTF. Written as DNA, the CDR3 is TGTGCCAGCAGCCAGGTGTCAGGGGCGGGCTATGGCTACACCTTC.

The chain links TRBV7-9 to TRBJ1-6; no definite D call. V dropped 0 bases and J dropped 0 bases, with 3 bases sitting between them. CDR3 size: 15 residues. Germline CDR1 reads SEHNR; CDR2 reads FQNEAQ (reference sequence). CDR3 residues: CASSLASSYNSPLHF. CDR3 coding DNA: TGTGCCAGCAGCTTAGCGAGCTCCTATAATTCACCCCTCCACTTT.

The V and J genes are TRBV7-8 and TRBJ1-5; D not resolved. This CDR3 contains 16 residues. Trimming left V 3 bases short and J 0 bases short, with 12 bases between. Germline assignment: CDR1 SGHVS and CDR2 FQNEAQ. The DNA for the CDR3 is TGTGCCAGCAGCTTCTCGGGTCCGAATAGCAATCAGCCCCAGCATTTT. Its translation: CASSFSGPNSNQPQHF.

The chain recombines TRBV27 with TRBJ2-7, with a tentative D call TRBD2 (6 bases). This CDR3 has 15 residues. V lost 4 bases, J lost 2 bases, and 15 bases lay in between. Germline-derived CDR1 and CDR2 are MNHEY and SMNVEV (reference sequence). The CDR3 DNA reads TGTGCCAGCAGTTCCCCGACTAGGGCCCCCTACGAGCAGTACTTC. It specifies CASSSPTRAPYEQYF.

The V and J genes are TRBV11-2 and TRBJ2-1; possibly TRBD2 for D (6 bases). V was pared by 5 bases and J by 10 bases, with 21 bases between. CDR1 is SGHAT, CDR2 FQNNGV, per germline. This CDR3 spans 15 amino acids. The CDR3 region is CASSGGLAFNGEQFF. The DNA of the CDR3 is TGTGCCAGCAGCGGAGGGCTAGCGTTCAACGGAGAGCAGTTCTTC. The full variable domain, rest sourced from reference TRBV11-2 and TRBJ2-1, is EAGVAQSPRYKIIEKRQSVAFWCNPISGHATLYWYQQILGQGPKLLIQFQNNGVVDDSQLPKDRFSAERLKGVDSTLKIQPAKLEDSAVYLCASSGGLAFNGEQFFGPGTRLTVL.

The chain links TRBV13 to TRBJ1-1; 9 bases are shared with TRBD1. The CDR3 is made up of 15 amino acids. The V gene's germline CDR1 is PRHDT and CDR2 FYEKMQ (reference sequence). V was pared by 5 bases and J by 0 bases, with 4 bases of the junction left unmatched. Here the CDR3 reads CASSRGQGLNTEAFF. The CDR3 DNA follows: TGTGCCAGCAGCAGAGGACAGGGGCTGAACACTGAAGCTTTCTTT.